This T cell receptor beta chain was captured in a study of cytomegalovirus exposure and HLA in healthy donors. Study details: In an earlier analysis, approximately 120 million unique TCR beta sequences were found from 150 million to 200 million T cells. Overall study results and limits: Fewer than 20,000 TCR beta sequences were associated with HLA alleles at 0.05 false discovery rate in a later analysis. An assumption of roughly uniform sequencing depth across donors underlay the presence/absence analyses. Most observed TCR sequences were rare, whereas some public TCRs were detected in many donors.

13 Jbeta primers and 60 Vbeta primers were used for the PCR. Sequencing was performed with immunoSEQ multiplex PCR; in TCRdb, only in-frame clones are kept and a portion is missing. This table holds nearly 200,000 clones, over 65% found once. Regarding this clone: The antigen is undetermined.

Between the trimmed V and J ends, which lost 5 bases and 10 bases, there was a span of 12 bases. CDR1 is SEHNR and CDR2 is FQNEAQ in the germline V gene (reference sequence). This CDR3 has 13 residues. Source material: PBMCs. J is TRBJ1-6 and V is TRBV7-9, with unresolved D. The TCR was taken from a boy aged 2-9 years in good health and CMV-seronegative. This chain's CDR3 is CASSATEPSPLHF. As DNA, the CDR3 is TGTGCCAGCAGCGCCACTGAACCCTCACCCCTCCACTTT.